These T cell receptor beta chains were read from a single sample in a study of blood T cell repertoires in COVID-19. Clones were read by immunoSEQ multiplex PCR, and TCRdb kept only the in-frame ones, dropping some. The sample contains 250,000 or so clones, about 89% of which appear only once. Sequences were obtained from PBMCs or T cells enriched from blood (not recorded which). The origin of the receptors is a human donor in a cohort exposed to, infected with or recovered from COVID-19 (not recorded which). The donor label of this sample is uncertain. CDR3s include the opening cysteine and the closing phenylalanine or tryptophan. D genes are given only for firm matches. The size field is filled for only some rows; it gives once, few, many or a size class.

size,J,V,D,CDR3,DNA
NA,TRBJ2-5,TRBV5-8,NA,CASSLQGQETQYF,TGTGCCAGCAGCTTGCAGGGTCAAGAGACCCAGTACTTC
once,TRBJ1-2,TRBV12-3/TRBV12-4,NA,CASSLGSGGYTF,TGTGCCAGCAGTTTAGGGTCAGGTGGCTACACCTTC
NA,TRBJ2-1,TRBV6-5,NA,CASRPSASKYNEQFF,TGTGCCAGCAGACCCAGCGCTTCCAAATACAATGAGCAGTTCTTC
NA,TRBJ2-1,TRBV12-3/TRBV12-4,TRBD2,CASGTNWNEQFF,TGTGCCAGTGGGACTAACTGGAATGAGCAGTTCTTC
NA,TRBJ1-3,TRBV5-4,TRBD1,CASSRTGADTIYF,TGTGCCAGCAGCCGGACAGGGGCGGACACCATATATTTT
once,TRBJ1-3,TRBV24-1,TRBD1,CATSDAQGAGNTIYF,TGTGCCACCAGTGACGCACAGGGGGCTGGAAACACCATATATTTT
NA,TRBJ1-5,TRBV24-1,NA,CATILQGNQPQHF,TGTGCCACCATCCTGCAGGGAAATCAGCCCCAGCATTTT
NA,TRBJ2-7,TRBV7-9,NA,CASSLGIGVYEQYF,TGTGCCAGCAGCTTAGGGATAGGGGTCTACGAGCAGTACTTC
NA,TRBJ2-2,TRBV27,NA,CASSLTPRDSNTGELFF,TGTGCCAGCAGCCTCACTCCGCGGGACAGCAACACCGGGGAGCTGTTTTTT
NA,TRBJ1-5,TRBV19,NA,CAVGGGLNQPQHF,TGTGCCGTTGGGGGAGGGCTCAATCAGCCCCAGCATTTT
NA,TRBJ1-1,TRBV6-5,NA,CASSYGQGRAFF,TGTGCCAGCAGTTACGGGCAGGGTAGAGCTTTCTTT
once,TRBJ2-5,TRBV5-1,TRBD2,CASSFVSGGHQETQYF,TGCGCCAGCAGCTTTGTAAGCGGGGGCCATCAAGAGACCCAGTACTTC
NA,TRBJ2-5,TRBV27,NA,CASGNPSWETQYF,TGTGCCAGCGGCAACCCTTCCTGGGAGACCCAGTACTTC
few,TRBJ1-6,TRBV7-2,TRBD1,CASSLVSDRVGSPLHF,TGTGCCAGCAGCTTAGTCTCGGACAGGGTGGGTTCACCCCTCCACTTT
NA,TRBJ1-4,TRBV7-2,NA,CASSLQQTNEKLFF,TGTGCCAGCAGCTTACAACAGACTAATGAAAAACTGTTTTTT
NA,TRBJ1-2,TRBV5-4,NA,CASNLRGTNYGYTF,TGTGCCAGCAACTTACGGGGGACTAACTATGGCTACACCTTC
NA,TRBJ1-1,TRBV7-3,NA,CASSLFPISRNTEAFF,TGTGCCAGCAGCTTGTTCCCCATCTCGCGGAACACTGAAGCTTTCTTT
few,TRBJ2-6,TRBV3-1/TRBV3-2,NA,CASSRSPFPSSSGANVLTF,TGTGCCAGCAGCCGAAGCCCCTTCCCCTCCTCCTCTGGGGCCAACGTCCTGACTTTC
once,TRBJ2-7,TRBV5-5,TRBD1,CASSLVGQRSYEQYF,TGTGCCAGCAGCTTGGTGGGACAGCGATCCTACGAGCAGTACTTC
NA,TRBJ2-1,TRBV7-2,NA,CASSLNRFDNEQFF,TGTGCCAGCAGCTTAAATCGGTTCGACAATGAGCAGTTCTTC
NA,TRBJ1-4,TRBV7-4,TRBD1,CASSLRRDRIQGDEKLFF,TGTGCCAGCAGCTTACGACGGGACAGGATTCAGGGAGATGAAAAACTGTTTTTT
few,TRBJ2-1,TRBV6-5,TRBD1,CASSPVGQGEQFF,TGTGCCAGCAGCCCCGTGGGACAGGGAGAGCAGTTCTTC
NA,TRBJ1-1,TRBV10-3,TRBD1,CAISFNRGDTEAFF,TGTGCCATCAGTTTCAACAGGGGCGACACTGAAGCTTTCTTT
NA,TRBJ1-1,TRBV30,NA,CAWSVGRGSMNTEAFF,TGTGCCTGGAGTGTGGGCAGGGGCTCGATGAACACTGAAGCTTTCTTT
NA,TRBJ2-5,TRBV5-1,NA,CASSLAVQETQYF,TGCGCCAGCAGCTTGGCAGTTCAAGAGACCCAGTACTTC
many,TRBJ1-5,TRBV27,NA,CASSLEGVTDQPQHF,TGTGCCAGCAGTTTAGAGGGGGTTACAGATCAGCCCCAGCATTTT
NA,TRBJ1-3,TRBV12-3/TRBV12-4,NA,CASSYRVGNTIYF,TGTGCCAGCAGTTACAGGGTGGGAAACACCATATATTTT
NA,TRBJ1-2,TRBV10-2,NA,CASSVYLGTAFGYTF,TGCGCCAGCAGTGTTTATCTTGGGACTGCTTTTGGCTACACCTTC
NA,TRBJ2-5,TRBV9,TRBD1,CASSSRTGRGETQYF,TGTGCCAGCAGCTCTCGGACAGGGCGGGGAGAGACCCAGTACTTC
NA,TRBJ2-5,TRBV6-5,NA,CATYGMGGTQYF,TGTGCCACCTATGGGATGGGGGGGACCCAGTACTTC
NA,TRBJ1-3,TRBV4-2,TRBD1,CASSQDIRTGLNTIYF,TGTGCCAGCAGCCAAGATATTCGGACAGGACTAAACACCATATATTTT
NA,TRBJ2-7,TRBV5-3,NA,CARSRLNPGHYYVGYEQYF,TGTGCCAGAAGCAGATTGAACCCGGGACACTATTACGTGGGGTACGAGCAGTACTTC
NA,TRBJ1-4,TRBV18,TRBD1,CASRDRGAEKLFF,TGTGCCAGCAGGGACAGGGGAGCAGAAAAACTGTTTTTT
NA,TRBJ2-7,TRBV12-3/TRBV12-4,NA,CASSLTVSYEQYF,TGTGCCAGCAGTTTAACGGTATCCTACGAGCAGTACTTC
once,TRBJ1-1,TRBV7-2,NA,CASSLTGPNTEAFF,TGTGCCAGCAGCTTAACAGGCCCGAACACTGAAGCTTTCTTT
NA,TRBJ2-2,TRBV28,TRBD2,CASYPTGRGVTGELFF,TGTGCCAGCTACCCCACAGGGCGGGGGGTCACCGGGGAGCTGTTTTTT
NA,TRBJ1-4,TRBV2,TRBD1,CASSGTGGNEKLFF,TGTGCCAGCAGTGGGACAGGGGGGAATGAAAAACTGTTTTTT
NA,TRBJ1-1,TRBV5-8,TRBD1,CASSLQGAAEAFF,TGTGCCAGCAGCTTACAGGGGGCCGCTGAAGCTTTCTTT
NA,TRBJ1-4,TRBV28,NA,CASTKEGSLEKLFF,TGTGCCAGCACCAAAGAAGGGAGTTTGGAGAAACTGTTTTTT
NA,TRBJ2-3,TRBV3-1/TRBV3-2,TRBD2,CASSQDLAASGGSLQDTQYF,TGTGCCAGCAGCCAAGATCTGGCGGCTAGCGGGGGATCTCTTCAGGATACGCAGTATTTT
NA,TRBJ2-3,TRBV18,TRBD1,CASSPRTGGADTQYF,TGTGCCAGCTCACCAAGGACAGGGGGCGCAGATACGCAGTATTTT
NA,TRBJ1-1,TRBV19,NA,CASRNSALLGRDTEAFF,TGTGCCAGTAGGAACTCCGCCCTCCTAGGGCGGGACACTGAAGCTTTCTTT
once,TRBJ1-1,TRBV4-1,NA,CASSQVQNTEAFF,TGCGCCAGCAGCCAAGTTCAGAACACTGAAGCTTTCTTT
few,TRBJ1-2,TRBV9,NA,CASGTGRVDGYTF,TGTGCCAGCGGAACCGGGAGGGTTGATGGCTACACCTTC
few,TRBJ1-6,TRBV7-2,TRBD1,CASSSGQPYSPLHF,TGTGCCAGCAGCTCGGGACAGCCTTATTCACCCCTCCACTTT
NA,TRBJ2-7,TRBV6-2/TRBV6-3,TRBD2,CASSYQLGGTLTYEQYF,TGTGCCAGCAGTTACCAGTTGGGGGGGACCTTGACCTACGAGCAGTACTTC
few,TRBJ1-6,TRBV6-4,TRBD1,CASSDQGGNSPLHF,TGTGCCAGCAGTGACCAGGGGGGAAATTCACCCCTCCACTTT
NA,TRBJ1-1,TRBV7-2,NA,CASSLGRNTEAFF,TGTGCCAGCAGCTTAGGGAGGAACACTGAAGCTTTCTTT